This T cell receptor (beta chain) was captured by sequencing in a study of blood T cell repertoires in COVID-19. Study information: T cells, B-cell-depleted T cells, or PBMCs provided the cDNA or gDNA that served as material.

CDR3 length: 14 amino acids. The germline CDR1 and CDR2 sequences are SGHTA and FQGNSA. The V and J ends lost 3 bases and 1 base respectively, with 9 bases between them. In the source study's methods: Scientists estimated how many nucleated cells there were by amplifying reference gene primers. Here immunoSEQ multiplex PCR was the method, and the copy in TCRdb shows in-frame clones only, minus some. That table gives V, J and clone size, and the DNA gave D and trimming. The sample carries 60,000 to 75,000 clones, over 75% recorded once. The source of this sequence is a man between 60 and 75 years old with acute or convalescent COVID-19. The V and J genes are TRBV7-2 and TRBJ1-1, with D perhaps TRBD1 (6 bases). The source material was peripheral blood. The DNA for the CDR3 is TGTGCCAGCAGCTTCAGGGGTGGGAACACTGAAGCTTTCTTT. Its protein product is CASSFRGGNTEAFF. Filled out from reference TRBV7-2 and TRBJ1-1, the complete variable domain reads GAGVSQSPSNKVTEKGKDVELRCDPISGHTALYWYRQSLGQGLEFLIYFQGNSAPDKSGLPSDRFSAERTGGSVSTLTIQRTQQEDSAVYLCASSFRGGNTEAFFGQGTRLTVV.